The TCR beta chain under discussion was sequenced for a study of T cell repertoires in cytomegalovirus infection. Germline V gene sequence: CDR1 KGHSH, CDR2 LQKENI. V lost 0 bases and J lost 4; bases outside the gene matches: 1. This CDR3 is built from 14 residues. One entry per CDR3 protein, called by TCRdb with MiXCR from the reads. The top ten clones hold roughly an eighth of a sample with some 440,000 distinct CDR3 sequences, roughly 31% of them seen once. The sequenced sample was PBMCs. The chain couples TRBV18 to TRBJ2-5, with 8 positions matching TRBD2. The receptor comes from a human donor in good health (CMV status not recorded). Some clones in this sample may be carry-over from other donors' samples. DNA of the CDR3: TGTGCCAGCTCACCACCGGCGGGGGGAGAGACCCAGTACTTC. As protein: CASSPPAGGETQYF. The full variable domain, in which reference TRBV18 and TRBJ2-5 provide the parts outside the CDR3, is NAGVMQNPRHLVRRRGQEARLRCSPMKGHSHVYWYRQLPEEGLKFMVYLQKENIIDESGMPKERFSAEFPKEGPSILRIQQVVRGDSAAYFCASSPPAGGETQYFGPGTRLLVL.